Below, 8 T cell receptor beta chains from the same sample are listed, as sequenced in a study of cytomegalovirus exposure and HLA in healthy donors. 13 Jbeta primers and 60 Vbeta primers were used for the PCR. Method: immunoSEQ multiplex PCR; TCRdb's copy keeps in-frame clones and lacks some. The table has roughly 100,000 clones, roughly three quarters seen once; the top ten hold roughly 6%. Sequencing was carried out using PBMCs. These receptors were taken from a male donor in good health and CMV-seronegative.

The chain couples TRBV5-1 to TRBJ2-5; 12 positions match TRBD1. V lost 4 bases to trimming and J lost 5 bases; unmatched junction nucleotides: 9. The CDR3 contains 16 residues. Per germline, CDR1 SGHRS and CDR2 YFSETQ. The CDR3 protein is CASSIAGTGGGETQYF. Written as DNA, the CDR3 is TGCGCCAGCAGCATTGCCGGGACAGGGGGCGGTGAGACCCAGTACTTC.

The chain couples TRBV6-4 to TRBJ1-2; 7 positions agree with TRBD1. From germline, CDR1 is MRHNA and CDR2 SNTAGT. The junction had 6 bases not matched to a gene; V was cut back by 3 bases and J by 8 bases. The CDR3 has 13 amino acids. CDR3 sequence (DNA): TGTGCCAGCAGTGAACAACAGGGGCCCGGCTACACCTTC. Translated: CASSEQQGPGYTF.

This chain connects TRBV7-3 to TRBJ2-1; possibly TRBD2 for D (5 bases). V lost 3 bases to trimming and J lost 0 bases, with 9 bases between them. CDR1 is SGHTA and CDR2 is FQGTGA in the germline V gene. The length of the CDR3 is 15 residues. Written as DNA, the CDR3 is TGTGCCAGCAGCTTGGTGGGGAGCTCCTACAATGAGCAGTTCTTC. Amino acids: CASSLVGSSYNEQFF.

The rearrangement joins TRBV27 to TRBJ2-3, with 11 bases lining up with TRBD1. Germline V gives CDR1 MNHEY, CDR2 SMNVEV (reference sequence). Germline trimming cut 1 base from V and 5 bases from J; bases unmatched to any gene: 2. CDR3 length: 15 residues. CDR3 protein: CASSLWGTGGDTQYF. The CDR3 DNA sequence: TGTGCCAGCAGTTTATGGGGGACAGGGGGAGATACGCAGTATTTT.

The J gene is TRBJ2-7, the V gene TRBV29-1, with 10 bases fitting TRBD1. The CDR3 contains 12 residues. CDR1 is SQVTM, CDR2 ANQGSEA, per germline. V trimming: 3 bases; J trimming: 6 bases; junction bases outside the gene matches: 2. The CDR3: CSVDGDRGEQYF. In DNA form, the CDR3 reads TGCAGCGTTGATGGGGACAGGGGCGAGCAGTACTTC.

The genes are TRBV11-3 and TRBJ2-5; TRBD1 aligns across 8 bases. Germline-derived CDR1 and CDR2 are SGHNT and YENEEA. With V trimmed by 1 base and J by 5 bases, 9 bases remained unmatched. This CDR3 contains 16 residues. CDR3 protein: CASSLGFGTGGETQYF. The DNA for the CDR3 is TGTGCCAGCAGCTTAGGGTTTGGGACAGGAGGGGAGACCCAGTACTTC.

The rearrangement links TRBV4-1 to TRBJ2-6; D remains ambiguous. Germline values: CDR1 MGHRA, CDR2 YSYEKL. With 3 bases removed from V and 2 bases from J, the gap between germline ends came to 11 bases. The CDR3 loop spans 16 amino acids. CDR3 sequence (DNA): TGCGCCAGCAGCCACGTTCAGTCCACTGGGGCCAACGTCCTGACTTTC. Translated: CASSHVQSTGANVLTF.

J is TRBJ1-1 and V is TRBV19; D gene ambiguous. The CDR3 has 13 amino acids. V was clipped by 3 bases and J by 0 bases, with 5 bases between them. Germline V gene data show CDR1 as LNHDA and CDR2 as SQIVND (reference sequence). CDR3: CASSISLNTEAFF. As DNA, the CDR3 is TGTGCCAGTAGTATTAGCTTGAACACTGAAGCTTTCTTT.